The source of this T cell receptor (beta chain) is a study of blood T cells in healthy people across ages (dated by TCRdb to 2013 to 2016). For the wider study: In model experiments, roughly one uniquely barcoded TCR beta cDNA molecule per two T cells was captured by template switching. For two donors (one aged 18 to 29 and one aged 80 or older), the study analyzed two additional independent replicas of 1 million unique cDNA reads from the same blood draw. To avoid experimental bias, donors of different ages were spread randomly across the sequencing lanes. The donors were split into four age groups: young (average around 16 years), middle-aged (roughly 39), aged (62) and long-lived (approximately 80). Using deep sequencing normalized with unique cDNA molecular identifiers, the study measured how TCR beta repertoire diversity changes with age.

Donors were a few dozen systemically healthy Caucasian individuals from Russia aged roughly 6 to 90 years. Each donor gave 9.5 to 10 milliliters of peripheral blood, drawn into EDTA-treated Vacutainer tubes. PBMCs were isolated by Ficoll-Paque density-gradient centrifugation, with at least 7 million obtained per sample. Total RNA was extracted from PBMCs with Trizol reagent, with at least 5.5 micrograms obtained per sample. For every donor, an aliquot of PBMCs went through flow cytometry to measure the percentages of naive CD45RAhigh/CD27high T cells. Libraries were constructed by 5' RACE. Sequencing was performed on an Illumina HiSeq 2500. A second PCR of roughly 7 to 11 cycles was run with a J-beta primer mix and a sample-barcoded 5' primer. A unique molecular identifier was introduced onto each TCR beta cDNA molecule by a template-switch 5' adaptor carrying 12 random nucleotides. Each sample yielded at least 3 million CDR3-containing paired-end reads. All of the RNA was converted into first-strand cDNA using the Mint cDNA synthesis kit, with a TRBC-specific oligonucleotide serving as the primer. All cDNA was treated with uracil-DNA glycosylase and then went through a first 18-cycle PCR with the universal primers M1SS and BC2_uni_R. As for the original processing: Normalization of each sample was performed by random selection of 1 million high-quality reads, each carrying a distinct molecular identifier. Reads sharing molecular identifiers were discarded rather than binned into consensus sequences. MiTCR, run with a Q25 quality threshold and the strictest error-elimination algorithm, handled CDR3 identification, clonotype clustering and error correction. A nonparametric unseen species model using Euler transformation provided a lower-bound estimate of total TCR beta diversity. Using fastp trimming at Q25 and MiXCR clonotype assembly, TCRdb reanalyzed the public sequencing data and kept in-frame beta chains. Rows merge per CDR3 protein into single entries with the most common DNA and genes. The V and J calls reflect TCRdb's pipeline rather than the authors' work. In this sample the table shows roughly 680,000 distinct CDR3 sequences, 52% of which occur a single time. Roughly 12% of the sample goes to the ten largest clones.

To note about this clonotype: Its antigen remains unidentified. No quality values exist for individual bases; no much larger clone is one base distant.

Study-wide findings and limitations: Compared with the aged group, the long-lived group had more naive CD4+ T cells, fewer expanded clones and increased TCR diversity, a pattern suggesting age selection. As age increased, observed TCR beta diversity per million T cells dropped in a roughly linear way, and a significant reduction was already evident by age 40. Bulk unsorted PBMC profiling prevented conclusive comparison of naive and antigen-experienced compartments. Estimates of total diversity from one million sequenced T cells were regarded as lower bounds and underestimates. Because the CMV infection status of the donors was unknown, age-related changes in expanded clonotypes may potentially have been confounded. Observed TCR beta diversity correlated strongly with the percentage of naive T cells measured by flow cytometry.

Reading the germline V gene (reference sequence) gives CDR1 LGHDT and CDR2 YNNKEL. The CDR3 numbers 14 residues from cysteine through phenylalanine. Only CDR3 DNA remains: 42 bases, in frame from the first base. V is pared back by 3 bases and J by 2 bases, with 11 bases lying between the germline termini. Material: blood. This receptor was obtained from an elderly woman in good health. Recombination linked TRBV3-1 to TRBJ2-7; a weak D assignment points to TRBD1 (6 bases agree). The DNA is TGTGCCAGCAGCCAGATCCGGGACACCTACGAGCAGTACTTC. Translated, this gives CASSQIRDTYEQYF.